Listed below are T cell receptor beta chains from one sample, sequenced in a study of molecular identifiers for immune sequencing clone quantification. TCRdb re-derived calls from the PCR reads in MiXCR, one entry per CDR3 protein. The sample consists of 65,000 or so distinct CDR3 sequences, about 18% of them appearing once. The sample consisted of naive CD8+ T cells from blood, with Jurkat cell RNA spiked in. These receptors were collected from a human donor in good health. Some libraries in this study had Jurkat cell RNA spiked in. Both conserved end residues are part of each CDR3. The D gene is left open where the match is weak. Expanded clones get a size class; other rows say once, few or many, or leave the size out.

d_gene | j_gene | abundance | v_gene | CDR3aa | CDR3nt
TRBD1 | TRBJ1-1 | many | TRBV3-1 | CASSSLQGAFTEAFF | TGTGCCAGCAGCTCTCTACAGGGGGCATTTACTGAAGCTTTCTTT
NA | TRBJ2-3 | many | TRBV30 | CAWSALASTDTQYF | TGTGCCTGGAGCGCACTTGCTAGCACAGATACGCAGTATTTT
TRBD2 | TRBJ2-1 | many | TRBV4-1 | CASSQDASGVRDNEQFF | TGCGCCAGCAGCCAAGATGCTAGCGGGGTACGAGACAATGAGCAGTTCTTC
TRBD2 | TRBJ2-1 | many | TRBV7-9 | CASSQPEGGPDNEQFF | TGTGCCAGCAGCCAGCCTGAGGGAGGGCCTGACAATGAGCAGTTCTTC
NA | TRBJ2-7 | many | TRBV15 | CATSRDTPGRPSGIVEQYF | TGTGCCACCAGCAGAGATACCCCAGGCAGGCCCTCTGGTATAGTAGAGCAGTACTTC
NA | TRBJ2-1 | few | TRBV7-9 | CASSPFFGVYNEQFF | TGTGCCAGCAGCCCGTTTTTCGGAGTGTACAATGAGCAGTTCTTC
NA | TRBJ2-1 | few | TRBV21-1 | CASSNPGTSGSSYNEQFF | TGTGCCAGCAGCAATCCCGGGACTAGCGGGAGCTCCTACAATGAGCAGTTCTTC
TRBD1 | TRBJ1-2 | many | TRBV13 | CASSTGQGYYGYTF | TGTGCCAGCAGCACGGGACAGGGCTACTATGGCTACACCTTC
TRBD1 | TRBJ1-1 | NA | TRBV11-3 | CASSARQGNTEAFF | TGTGCCAGCAGCGCTCGACAGGGGAACACTGAAGCTTTCTTT
NA | TRBJ2-1 | NA | TRBV27 | CASRFGLGEQFF | TGTGCCAGCAGATTCGGACTGGGTGAGCAGTTCTTC
NA | TRBJ1-1 | many | TRBV28 | CASSFQGLRNTEAFF | TGTGCCAGCAGTTTCCAGGGGCTCAGAAACACTGAAGCTTTCTTT
NA | TRBJ2-4 | many | TRBV20-1 | CSADRDTSLSTKNIQYF | TGCAGTGCTGACCGGGACACCTCTCTTTCGACCAAAAACATTCAGTACTTC
TRBD2 | TRBJ2-1 | many | TRBV6-6 | CASSYSWVTSGSLGSYNEQFF | TGTGCCAGCAGTTACTCGTGGGTGACTAGCGGGAGCCTGGGATCCTACAATGAGCAGTTCTTC
TRBD2 | TRBJ2-5 | many | TRBV24-1 | CATSEQTSGQETQYF | TGTGCCACCAGTGAACAAACTAGCGGCCAAGAGACCCAGTACTTC
NA | TRBJ2-1 | many | TRBV15 | CATSRARGGGAGGNEQFF | TGTGCCACCAGCAGAGCCAGGGGGGGGGGCGCGGGAGGCAATGAGCAGTTCTTC
TRBD1 | TRBJ2-7 | few | TRBV19 | CASSFMGQDAYEQYF | TGTGCCAGTAGTTTCATGGGACAGGACGCCTACGAGCAGTACTTC
NA | TRBJ2-7 | NA | TRBV11-2 | CASSLVGGYEQYF | TGTGCCAGCAGCTTAGTGGGAGGCTACGAGCAGTACTTC
NA | TRBJ2-7 | many | TRBV30 | CAWSGAGLSYEQYF | TGTGCCTGGAGCGGGGCAGGGCTCTCCTACGAGCAGTACTTC
TRBD2 | TRBJ2-7 | many | TRBV11-2 | CASSLDAGLAGGYEQYF | TGTGCCAGCAGCTTAGATGCCGGACTAGCGGGAGGGTACGAGCAGTACTTC
TRBD1 | TRBJ1-5 | many | TRBV29-1 | CSVRQGEAQPQHF | TGCAGCGTTAGACAGGGGGAGGCTCAGCCCCAGCATTTT
NA | TRBJ2-7 | NA | TRBV5-1 | CASSLLHTGSYEQYF | TGCGCCAGCAGCTTATTGCACACGGGGTCCTACGAGCAGTACTTT
TRBD2 | TRBJ2-7 | many | TRBV3-1 | CASSQVTSGYEQYF | TGTGCCAGCAGCCAAGTGACTAGCGGGTACGAGCAGTACTTC
NA | TRBJ2-4 | many | TRBV13 | CASSSWTGLAKNIQYF | TGTGCCAGCAGCTCCTGGACTGGTCTAGCCAAAAACATTCAGTACTTC
NA | TRBJ2-2 | many | TRBV4-2 | CASSQDFFANTGELFF | TGTGCCAGCAGCCAAGATTTCTTCGCGAACACCGGGGAGCTGTTTTTT
TRBD2 | TRBJ2-3 | NA | TRBV2 | CASSAPLTSGSEGTQYF | TGTGCCAGCAGTGCACCCCTGACTAGCGGGAGTGAAGGTACGCAGTATTTT
TRBD1 | TRBJ2-1 | NA | TRBV4-1 | CASSQEGRGLGEQFF | TGCGCCAGCAGCCAAGAAGGCAGGGGGCTAGGGGAGCAGTTCTTC
TRBD1 | TRBJ2-1 | NA | TRBV5-1 | CASVLGTGSNEQFF | TGCGCCAGCGTATTGGGGACAGGAAGCAATGAGCAGTTCTTC
NA | TRBJ2-7 | many | TRBV7-9 | CASSLRVSGAYEQYF | TGTGCCAGCAGCTTACGGGTCAGCGGCGCCTACGAGCAGTACTTC
TRBD2 | TRBJ2-2 | many | TRBV7-3 | CASSLAAGGTGELFF | TGTGCCAGCAGCTTAGCAGCGGGAGGCACCGGGGAGCTGTTTTTT
TRBD2 | TRBJ2-3 | many | TRBV27 | CASSTLGHVPSGRVSTDTQYF | TGTGCCAGCAGCACCCTGGGCCATGTGCCTAGCGGGAGGGTGAGCACAGATACGCAGTATTTT
NA | TRBJ2-2 | few | TRBV11-2 | CASSLLAENTGELFF | TGTGCCAGCAGCCTTTTAGCGGAGAACACCGGGGAGCTGTTTTTT
NA | TRBJ2-7 | once | TRBV19 | CASSPCGNTYEQYF | TGTGCCAGTAGCCCGTGCGGGAACACCTACGAGCAGTACTTC
NA | TRBJ1-2 | many | TRBV25-1 | CASSLGGGYGYTF | TGTGCCAGCAGTCTCGGGGGCGGCTATGGCTACACCTTC
NA | TRBJ1-1 | many | TRBV29-1 | CSVVAAPRRGTEAFF | TGCAGCGTTGTAGCGGCCCCTCGCCGGGGTACTGAAGCTTTCTTT
NA | TRBJ1-2 | many | TRBV14 | CASSQSETANYGYTF | TGTGCCAGCAGCCAATCTGAGACGGCAAACTATGGCTACACCTTC
TRBD2 | TRBJ2-1 | few | TRBV4-2 | CASSQGRLAGYNEQFF | TGTGCCAGCAGCCAAGGTAGGCTAGCGGGTTACAATGAGCAGTTCTTC
NA | TRBJ1-1 | few | TRBV7-9 | CASSFEGDGTEAFF | TGTGCCAGCAGCTTCGAAGGGGACGGGACTGAAGCTTTCTTT
TRBD2 | TRBJ2-7 | many | TRBV10-3 | CAISGRGSPIGGGRSGTSSYEQYF | TGTGCCATCAGTGGGCGCGGGTCGCCTATCGGAGGAGGGAGAAGCGGGACCAGCTCCTACGAGCAGTACTTC
NA | TRBJ2-7 | NA | TRBV21-1 | CASSKEVGGSYLYEQYF | TGTGCCAGCAGCAAAGAGGTCGGCGGGAGCTATCTCTACGAGCAGTACTTC
NA | TRBJ2-1 | many | TRBV3-1 | CASSQGGMREDEQFF | TGTGCCAGCAGCCAAGGGGGAATGAGGGAGGATGAGCAGTTCTTC
NA | TRBJ1-2 | few | TRBV11-2 | CASSTQGKLDYGYTF | TGTGCCAGCAGCACCCAGGGAAAATTGGACTATGGCTACACCTTC
NA | TRBJ2-1 | few | TRBV29-1 | CSVERDGEYNEQFF | TGCAGCGTTGAGCGGGATGGGGAATACAATGAGCAGTTCTTC
NA | TRBJ2-3 | many | TRBV6-5 | CASSYSVSGPDTQYF | TGTGCCAGCAGTTACTCCGTTAGCGGACCAGATACGCAGTATTTT
TRBD2 | TRBJ2-2 | NA | TRBV12-3/TRBV12-4 | CASSLGGSGEELFF | TGTGCCAGCAGTTTAGGCGGGAGTGGCGAGGAGCTGTTTTTT
NA | TRBJ2-3 | many | TRBV6-5 | CASSYEAGSLSDTQYF | TGTGCCAGCAGTTACGAGGCGGGGTCTTTGTCAGATACGCAGTATTTT
NA | TRBJ2-3 | many | TRBV4-1 | CASSQIGQQPTDTQYF | TGCGCCAGCAGCCAGATCGGACAGCAGCCCACAGATACGCAGTATTTT
NA | TRBJ2-7 | NA | TRBV5-1 | CATSKTGSYEQYF | TGCGCCACCTCGAAAACGGGCTCCTACGAGCAGTACTTC
TRBD1 | TRBJ2-7 | many | TRBV20-1 | CSAIRGPGSYEQYF | TGCAGTGCTATCAGGGGGCCGGGCTCCTACGAGCAGTACTTC
NA | TRBJ2-5 | many | TRBV28 | CASSLRFITEETQYF | TGTGCCAGCAGCTTAAGGTTTATCACTGAAGAGACCCAGTACTTC
TRBD2 | TRBJ2-7 | many | TRBV6-6 | CASSSVGLAGVEQYF | TGTGCCAGCAGTTCGGTGGGACTAGCCGGAGTCGAGCAGTACTTC
TRBD1 | TRBJ2-3 | many | TRBV10-1 | CASSGDREGTDTQYF | TGCGCCAGCAGTGGGGACAGGGAAGGCACAGATACGCAGTATTTT